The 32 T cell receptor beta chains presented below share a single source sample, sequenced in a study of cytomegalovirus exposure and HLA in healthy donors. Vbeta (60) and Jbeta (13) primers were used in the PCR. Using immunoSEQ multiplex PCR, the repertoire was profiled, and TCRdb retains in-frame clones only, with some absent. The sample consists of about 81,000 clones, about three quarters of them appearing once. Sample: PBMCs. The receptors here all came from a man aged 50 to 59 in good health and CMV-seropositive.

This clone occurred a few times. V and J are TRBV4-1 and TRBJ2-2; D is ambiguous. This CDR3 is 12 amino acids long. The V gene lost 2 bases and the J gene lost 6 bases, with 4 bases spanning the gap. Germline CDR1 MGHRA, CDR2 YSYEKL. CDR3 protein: CASSQYSGELFF. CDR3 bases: TGCGCCAGCAGCCAATACTCCGGGGAGCTGTTTTTT.

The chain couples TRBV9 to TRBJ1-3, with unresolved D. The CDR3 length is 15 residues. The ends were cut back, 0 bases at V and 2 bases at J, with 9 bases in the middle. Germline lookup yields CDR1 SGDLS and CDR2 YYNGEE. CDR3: CASSVGGGTGNTIYF. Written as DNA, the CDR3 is TGTGCCAGCAGCGTAGGCGGAGGGACTGGAAACACCATATATTTT.

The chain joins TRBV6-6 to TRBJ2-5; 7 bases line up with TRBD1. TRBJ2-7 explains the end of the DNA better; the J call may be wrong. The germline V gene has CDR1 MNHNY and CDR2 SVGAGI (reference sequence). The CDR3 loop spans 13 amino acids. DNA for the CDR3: TGTGCCAGCAGTTTTAGACAGGGAGACGAGCAGTACTTC. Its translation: CASSFRQGDEQYF.

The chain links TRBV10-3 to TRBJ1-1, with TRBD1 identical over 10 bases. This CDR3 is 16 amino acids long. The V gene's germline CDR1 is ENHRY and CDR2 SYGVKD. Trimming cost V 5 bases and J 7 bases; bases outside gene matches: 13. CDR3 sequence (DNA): TGTGCCATCAGTAACCAACCGGGACAGGGGAGCAGTGAAGCTTTCTTT. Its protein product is CAISNQPGQGSSEAFF.

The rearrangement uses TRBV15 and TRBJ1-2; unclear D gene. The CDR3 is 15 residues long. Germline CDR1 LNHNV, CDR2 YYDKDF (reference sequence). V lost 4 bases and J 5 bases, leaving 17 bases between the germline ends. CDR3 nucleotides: TGTGCCACCAGCACTCGGTCACCCGGGAAGTATGGCTACACCTTC. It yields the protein CATSTRSPGKYGYTF.

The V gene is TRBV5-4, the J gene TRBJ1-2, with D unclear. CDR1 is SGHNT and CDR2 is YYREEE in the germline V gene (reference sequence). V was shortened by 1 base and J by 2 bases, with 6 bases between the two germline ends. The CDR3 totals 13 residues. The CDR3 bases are TGTGCCAGCAGCTTGAAACAGAACTATGGCTACACCTTC. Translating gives CASSLKQNYGYTF.

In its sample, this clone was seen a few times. For the CDR3, the DNA is TGTGCCAGCAGCTTACGACCGAGGGAGGAGACCCAGTACTTC. The encoded protein is CASSLRPREETQYF. This chain links TRBV7-9 with TRBJ2-5; D perhaps matches TRBD2 (5 bases). This CDR3 spans 14 amino acids. Trimming cost V 2 bases and J 5 bases, with 12 bases left between them. The germline CDR1 and CDR2 sequences are SEHNR and FQNEAQ (reference sequence). The full variable domain, rest sourced from reference TRBV7-9 and TRBJ2-5, is DTGVSQNPRHKITKRGQNVTFRCDPISEHNRLYWYRQTLGQGPEFLTYFQNEAQLEKSRLLSDRFSAERPKGSFSTLEIQRTEQGDSAMYLCASSLRPREETQYFGPGTRLLVL.

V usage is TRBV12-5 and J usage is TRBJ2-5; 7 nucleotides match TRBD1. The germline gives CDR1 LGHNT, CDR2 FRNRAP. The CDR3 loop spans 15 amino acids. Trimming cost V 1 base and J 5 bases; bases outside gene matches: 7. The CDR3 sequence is CASGLEDRARETQYF. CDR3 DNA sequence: TGTGCTAGTGGTTTGGAAGACAGGGCCCGGGAGACCCAGTACTTC.

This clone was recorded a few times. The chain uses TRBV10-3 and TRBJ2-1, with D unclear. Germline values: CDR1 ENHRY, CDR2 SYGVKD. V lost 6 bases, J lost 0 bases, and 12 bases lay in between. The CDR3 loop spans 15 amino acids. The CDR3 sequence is CAIRVEASSYNEQFF. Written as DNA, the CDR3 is TGTGCCATCAGGGTCGAGGCTAGCTCCTACAATGAGCAGTTCTTC.

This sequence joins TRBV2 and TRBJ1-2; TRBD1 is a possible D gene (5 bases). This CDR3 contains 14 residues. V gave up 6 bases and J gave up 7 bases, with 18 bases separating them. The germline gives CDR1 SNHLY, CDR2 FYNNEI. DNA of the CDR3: TGTGCCAGCAGGTCGCCTTCAGGGATTGCTGGCTACACCTTC. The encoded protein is CASRSPSGIAGYTF.

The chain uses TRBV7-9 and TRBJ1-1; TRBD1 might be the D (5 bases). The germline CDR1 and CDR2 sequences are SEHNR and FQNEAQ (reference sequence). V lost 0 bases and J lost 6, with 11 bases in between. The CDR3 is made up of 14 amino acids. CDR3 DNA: TGTGCCAGCAGCTTAGCGGGCAGGGTGTCTGAAGCTTTCTTT. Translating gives CASSLAGRVSEAFF.

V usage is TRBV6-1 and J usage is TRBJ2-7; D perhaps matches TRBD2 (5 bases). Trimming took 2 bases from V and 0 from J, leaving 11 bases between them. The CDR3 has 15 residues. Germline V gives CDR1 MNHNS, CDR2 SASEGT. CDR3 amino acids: CASSEFTGFSYEQYF. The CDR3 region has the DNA TGTGCCAGCAGTGAATTTACGGGGTTCTCCTACGAGCAGTACTTC.

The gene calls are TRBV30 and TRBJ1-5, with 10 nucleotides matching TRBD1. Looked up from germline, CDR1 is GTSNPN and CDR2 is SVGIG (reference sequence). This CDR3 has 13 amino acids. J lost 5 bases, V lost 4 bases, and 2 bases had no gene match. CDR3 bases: TGTGCCTGGACGACAGGGGGCGATCAGCCCCAGCATTTT. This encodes CAWTTGGDQPQHF.

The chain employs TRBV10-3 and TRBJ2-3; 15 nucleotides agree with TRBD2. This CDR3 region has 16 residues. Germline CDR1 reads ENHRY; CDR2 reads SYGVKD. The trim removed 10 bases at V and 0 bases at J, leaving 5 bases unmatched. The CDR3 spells CATGLAGGRSTDTQYF. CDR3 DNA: TGTGCCACAGGACTAGCGGGAGGGCGGAGCACAGATACGCAGTATTTT.

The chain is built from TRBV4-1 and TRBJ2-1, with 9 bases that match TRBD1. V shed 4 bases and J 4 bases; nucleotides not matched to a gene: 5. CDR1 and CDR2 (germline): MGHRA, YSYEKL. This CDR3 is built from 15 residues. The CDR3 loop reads CASSLGQGLYNEQFF. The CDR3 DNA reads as TGCGCCAGCAGCCTCGGACAGGGGCTGTACAATGAGCAGTTCTTC.

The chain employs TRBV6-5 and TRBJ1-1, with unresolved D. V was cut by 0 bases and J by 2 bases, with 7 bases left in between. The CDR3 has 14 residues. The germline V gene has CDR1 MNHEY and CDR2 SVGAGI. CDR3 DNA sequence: TGTGCCAGCAGTTACTCCATAGTAAACACTGAAGCTTTCTTT. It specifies CASSYSIVNTEAFF.

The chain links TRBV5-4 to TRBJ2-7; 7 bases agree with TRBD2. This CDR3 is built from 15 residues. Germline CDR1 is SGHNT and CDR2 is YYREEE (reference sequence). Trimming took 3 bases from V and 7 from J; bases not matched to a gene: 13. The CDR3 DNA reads TGTGCCAGCAGCTCCCTGAGGGAGGGGTCTGGGGAGCAGTACTTC. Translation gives CASSSLREGSGEQYF.

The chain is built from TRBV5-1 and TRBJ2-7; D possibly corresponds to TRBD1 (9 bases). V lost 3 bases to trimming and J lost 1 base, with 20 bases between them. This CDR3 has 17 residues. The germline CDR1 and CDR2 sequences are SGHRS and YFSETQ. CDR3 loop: CASSSGTGTSLSYEQYF. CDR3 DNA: TGCGCCAGCAGCTCCGGGACAGGGACTAGTCTTTCCTACGAGCAGTACTTC.

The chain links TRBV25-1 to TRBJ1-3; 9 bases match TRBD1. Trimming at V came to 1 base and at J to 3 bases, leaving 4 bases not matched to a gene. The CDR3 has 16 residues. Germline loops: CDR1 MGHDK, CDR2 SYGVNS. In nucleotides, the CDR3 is TGTGCCAGCAGTGAATTAGGACAGGGGAGTGGAAACACCATATATTTT. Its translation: CASSELGQGSGNTIYF.

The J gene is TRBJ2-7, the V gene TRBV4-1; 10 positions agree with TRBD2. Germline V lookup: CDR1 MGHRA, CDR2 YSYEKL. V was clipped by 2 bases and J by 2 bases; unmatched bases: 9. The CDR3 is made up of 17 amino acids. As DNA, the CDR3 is TGCGCCAGCAGCCAAACAAATCTAGCGGGAGTACCCTACGAGCAGTACTTC. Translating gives CASSQTNLAGVPYEQYF.

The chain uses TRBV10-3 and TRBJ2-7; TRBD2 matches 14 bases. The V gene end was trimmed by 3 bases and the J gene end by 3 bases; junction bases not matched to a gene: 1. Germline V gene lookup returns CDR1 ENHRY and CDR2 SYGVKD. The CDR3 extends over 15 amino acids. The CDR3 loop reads CAISDGTSGSYEQYF. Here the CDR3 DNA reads TGTGCCATCAGTGACGGGACTAGCGGGAGCTACGAGCAGTACTTC.

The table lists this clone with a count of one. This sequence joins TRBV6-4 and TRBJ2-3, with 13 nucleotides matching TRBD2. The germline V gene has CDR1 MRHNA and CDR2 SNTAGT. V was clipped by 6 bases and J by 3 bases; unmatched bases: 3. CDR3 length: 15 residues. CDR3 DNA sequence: TGTGCCAGCAGGAGGGGACTAGCGGGGACAGATACGCAGTATTTT. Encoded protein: CASRRGLAGTDTQYF.

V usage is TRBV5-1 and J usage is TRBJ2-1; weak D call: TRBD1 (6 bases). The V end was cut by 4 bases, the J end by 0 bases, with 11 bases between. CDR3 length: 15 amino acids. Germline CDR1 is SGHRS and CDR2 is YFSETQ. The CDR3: CASSPGQSSYNEQFF. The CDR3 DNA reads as TGCGCCAGCAGCCCTGGACAGAGCTCCTACAATGAGCAGTTCTTC.

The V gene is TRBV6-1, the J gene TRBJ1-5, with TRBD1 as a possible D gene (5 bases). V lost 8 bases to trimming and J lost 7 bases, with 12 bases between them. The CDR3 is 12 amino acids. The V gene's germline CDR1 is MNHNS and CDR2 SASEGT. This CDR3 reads CASLTQGQPQHF. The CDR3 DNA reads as TGTGCCAGCCTAACCCAGGGCCAGCCCCAGCATTTT.

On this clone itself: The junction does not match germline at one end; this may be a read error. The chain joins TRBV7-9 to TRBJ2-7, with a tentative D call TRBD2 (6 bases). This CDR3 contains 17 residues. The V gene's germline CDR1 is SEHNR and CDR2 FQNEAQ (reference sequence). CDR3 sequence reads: CSSSLWSGGAGTYEQYF. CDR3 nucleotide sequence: TGTTCCAGCAGCTTATGGTCAGGTGGGGCGGGAACCTACGAGCAGTACTTC.

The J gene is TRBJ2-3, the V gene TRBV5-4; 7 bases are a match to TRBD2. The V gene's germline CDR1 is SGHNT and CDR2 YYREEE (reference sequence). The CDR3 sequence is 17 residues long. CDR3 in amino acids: CAAGGGGPRSSTDTQYF. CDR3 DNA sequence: TGTGCTGCAGGTGGGGGAGGGCCCCGATCTAGCACAGATACGCAGTATTTT.

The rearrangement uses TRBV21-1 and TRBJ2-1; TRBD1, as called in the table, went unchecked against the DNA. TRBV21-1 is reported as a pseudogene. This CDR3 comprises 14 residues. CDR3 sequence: CASSKGQNGCEQFF. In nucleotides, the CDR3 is TGTGCCAGCAGCAAAGGACAAAATGGGTGTGAGCAGTTCTTC.

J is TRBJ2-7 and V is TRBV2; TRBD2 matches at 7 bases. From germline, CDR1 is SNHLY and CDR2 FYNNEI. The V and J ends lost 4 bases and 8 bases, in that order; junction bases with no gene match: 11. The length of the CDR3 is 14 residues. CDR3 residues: CASSGSGTAIQQYF. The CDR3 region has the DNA TGTGCCAGCAGTGGAAGCGGGACGGCTATCCAGCAGTACTTC.

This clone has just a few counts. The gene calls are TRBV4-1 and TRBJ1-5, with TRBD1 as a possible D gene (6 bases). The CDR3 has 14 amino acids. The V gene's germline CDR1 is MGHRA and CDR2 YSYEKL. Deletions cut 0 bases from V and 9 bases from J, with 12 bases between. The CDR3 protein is CASSQDEGVRPQHF. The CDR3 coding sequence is TGCGCCAGCAGCCAAGATGAGGGGGTCCGGCCCCAGCATTTT.

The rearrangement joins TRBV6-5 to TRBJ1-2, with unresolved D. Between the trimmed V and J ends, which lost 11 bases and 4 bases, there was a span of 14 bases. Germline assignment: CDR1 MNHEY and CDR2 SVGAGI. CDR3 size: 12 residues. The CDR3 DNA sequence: TGTGCCCATCCACCGAGGTTCTATGGCTACACCTTC. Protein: CAHPPRFYGYTF.

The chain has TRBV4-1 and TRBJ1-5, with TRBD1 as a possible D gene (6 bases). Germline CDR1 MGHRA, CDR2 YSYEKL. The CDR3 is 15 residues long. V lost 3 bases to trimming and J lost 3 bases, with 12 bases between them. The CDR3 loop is CASSQTRTDNQPQHF. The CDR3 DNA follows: TGCGCCAGCAGCCAGACTCGGACAGACAATCAGCCCCAGCATTTT.

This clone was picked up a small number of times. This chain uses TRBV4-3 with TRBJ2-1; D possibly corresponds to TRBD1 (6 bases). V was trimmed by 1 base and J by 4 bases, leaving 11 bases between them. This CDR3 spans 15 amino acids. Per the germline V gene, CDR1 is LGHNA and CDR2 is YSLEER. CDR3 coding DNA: TGCGCCAGCAGCCAAGTGCAGGGACAATACAATGAGCAGTTCTTC. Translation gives CASSQVQGQYNEQFF.